These 13 T cell receptor beta chains came from one sample sequenced in a study of T-cell reconstitution after alpha-beta-depleted transplantation in children. Unique molecular identifiers were used in preparing the TCRbeta library. TCRdb ran MiXCR on the PCR reads and lists one entry per CDR3 protein. The repertoire holds roughly 100,000 distinct CDR3 sequences, 7.5% to 9.5% seen once, with about a sixth in the top ten. The sequencing here drew on PBMCs, taken before TCRalphabeta/CD19-depleted stem cell transplant. The receptors stem from a boy aged 2-9 years with acute lymphoblastic leukemia, due to receive a stem cell transplant.

This clonotype was seen repeatedly, ten times or more. The chain uses TRBV12-3 or TRBV12-4 and TRBJ2-3, with TRBD2 matching over 9 bases. Losses at the gene ends were 3 bases for V and 4 bases for J; bases not matched to a gene: 5. The CDR3 runs 15 residues. CDR3 residues: CASSFGGGAADTQYF. In nucleotides, the CDR3 is TGTGCCAGCAGTTTCGGCGGGGGGGCAGCAGATACGCAGTATTTT.

This clonotype was recorded a few times. The rearrangement uses TRBV19 and TRBJ1-5; D gene ambiguous. With 3 bases removed from V and 4 bases from J, the gap between germline ends came to 7 bases. Germline V CDR1 and CDR2: LNHDA, SQIVND (reference sequence). This CDR3 has 13 amino acids. The CDR3 DNA follows: TGTGCCAGTAGTATCATGGGGAATCAGCCCCAGCATTTT. Translation gives CASSIMGNQPQHF.

In this sample, this clonotype turned up many times. This CDR3 reads CASSLLARGSTDTQYF. CDR3 nucleotide sequence: TGTGCCAGCAGCTTACTAGCAAGGGGAAGCACAGATACGCAGTATTTT. V usage is TRBV7-2 and J usage is TRBJ2-3; D may correspond to TRBD1 or TRBD2 (5 bases each). This CDR3 spans 16 amino acids. Trimming took off 2 bases at V and 0 bases at J, with 12 bases between the two ends. CDR1 is SGHTA and CDR2 is FQGNSA in the germline V gene.

This rearrangement joins TRBV28 to TRBJ2-7; the D gene is possibly TRBD1 (6 bases). Germline V gene sequence: CDR1 MDHEN, CDR2 SYDVKM. The V end was cut by 9 bases, the J end by 3 bases, with 18 bases between. CDR3 length equals 14 residues. The CDR3 region is CASDGTGSSYEQYF. For the CDR3, the DNA is TGTGCCAGTGACGGAACAGGGAGTAGCTACGAGCAGTACTTC.

This clonotype was recorded a few times. V is TRBV5-1 and J is TRBJ1-1; 9 nucleotides align to TRBD1. The CDR3 runs to 17 residues. Germline CDR1 and CDR2: SGHRS and YFSETQ. V was clipped by 3 bases and J by 6 bases; unmatched bases: 15. In DNA form, the CDR3 reads TGCGCCAGCAGCTCTCTCACCGGGACAGGGCCTAATGCTGAAGCTTTCTTT. Its protein is CASSSLTGTGPNAEAFF.

This clonotype was detected ten times or more. CDR3 DNA: TGCAGTGCTGAGCAGGGGGCGGGGGAGACCCAGTACTTC. Translating it yields CSAEQGAGETQYF. V gene TRBV20-1 combines with J gene TRBJ2-5; 8 bases match TRBD1. The CDR3 spans 13 residues. CDR1 DFQATT and CDR2 SNEGSKA come from the germline V gene (reference sequence). V trimming: 5 bases; J trimming: 5 bases; junction bases outside the gene matches: 7.

This clonotype was seen a handful of times. Here the CDR3 DNA reads TGTGCCAGCAGCCCGGGCCCCGCGGGCTACACCTTC. Protein sequence: CASSPGPAGYTF. This chain uses TRBV28 with TRBJ1-2; unclear D gene. V lost 6 bases to trimming and J lost 8 bases, with 13 bases between them. The CDR3 sequence is 12 residues long. Germline V gene data show CDR1 as MDHEN and CDR2 as SYDVKM.

This clonotype was detected many times. This sequence joins TRBV20-1 and TRBJ2-7; D ambiguous. Trimming took off 1 base at V and 3 bases at J, with 7 bases between the two ends. CDR1 DFQATT and CDR2 SNEGSKA come from the germline V gene (reference sequence). The CDR3 has 12 amino acids. The CDR3 DNA is TGCAGTGCTAGAGGGGATTACTACGAGCAGTACTTC. Translated, it gives CSARGDYYEQYF.

The chain is built from TRBV4-3 and TRBJ2-5; weak D call: TRBD2 (7 bases). The CDR3 is made up of 19 amino acids. Per germline, CDR1 LGHNA and CDR2 YSLEER. Deletions cut 4 bases from V and 0 bases from J, with 24 bases between. CDR3 in DNA: TGCGCCAGCAGCCTACAATCTGGGGGGGGCGGGGGCTACCAAGAGACCCAGTACTTC. Translated: CASSLQSGGGGGYQETQYF.

This clonotype was counted ten times or more. The chain has TRBV5-1 and TRBJ1-1, with 7 bases aligning to TRBD1. Germline CDR1 is SGHRS and CDR2 is YFSETQ. Trimming took 1 base from V and 7 from J; bases not matched to a gene: 4. CDR3 length: 13 residues. As DNA, the CDR3 is TGCGCCAGCAGCTTGAGGACAGGCGATGAAGCTTTCTTT. Translating it yields CASSLRTGDEAFF.

The DNA for the CDR3 is TGTGCCATCAGTGGCGCTAGCGGGGTTCTCTACGAGCAGTACTTC. Protein: CAISGASGVLYEQYF. This chain links TRBV10-3 with TRBJ2-7; 9 bases are shared with TRBD2. This CDR3 spans 15 amino acids. V lost 4 bases, J lost 3 bases, and 7 bases stayed unmatched. Germline CDR1 ENHRY, CDR2 SYGVKD.

This clonotype was detected many times. V is TRBV29-1 and J is TRBJ2-7; a weak D match, TRBD1 (6 bases). This CDR3 is 16 amino acids long. Trimming removed 6 bases at V and 1 base at J, with 22 bases between. Germline-derived CDR1 and CDR2 are SQVTM and ANQGSEA. CDR3 protein: CSVWGAGASLSYEQYF. CDR3 in DNA: TGCAGCGTGTGGGGCGCAGGGGCCTCACTTTCCTACGAGCAGTACTTC.

The V call is TRBV14, the J call TRBJ2-5, with TRBD2 identical over 7 bases. The germline V gene encodes CDR1 SGHDN and CDR2 FVKESK. The CDR3 extends over 13 amino acids. Trimming took 1 base from V and 6 from J; bases not matched to a gene: 2. The CDR3 here is CASSQAGRKTQYF. The CDR3 coding sequence is TGTGCCAGCAGCCAAGCCGGGAGGAAGACCCAGTACTTC.